This entry is about one TCR beta chain. The data were taken from a study of T cell changes during pregnancy in multiple sclerosis. Here immunoSEQ multiplex PCR was the method, and the copy in TCRdb shows in-frame clones only, minus some. Of 85,000 to 90,000 clones in the sample, 94% were seen once. Germline V CDR1 and CDR2: MDHEN, SYDVKM. The V end was cut by 7 bases, the J end by 6 bases, with 12 bases between. CDR3 length: 12 amino acids. The sequence came from a female donor in good health, enrolled as a control in a pregnancy study. This specimen was peripheral blood, taken after pregnancy. The chain employs TRBV28 and TRBJ1-2; no firm D call. CDR3 region: CASTSDIHGYTF. The CDR3 DNA reads TGTGCCAGCACCTCCGACATCCATGGCTACACCTTC.